This T cell receptor beta chain is from a study of blood T cell repertoires in COVID-19. The overall study: COVID-19 samples from acute and convalescent phases originated in the United States, Italy and Spain. The cDNA or gDNA used as material had been derived from T cells, B-cell-depleted T cells, or PBMCs.

Germline V gene sequence: CDR1 MNHEY, CDR2 SMNVEV (reference sequence). CDR3 length: 16 residues. V lost 2 bases and J 6 bases, leaving 17 bases between the germline ends. As processed by the authors: Quantification of nucleated cells was approximated via reference gene primer amplification. Here immunoSEQ multiplex PCR was the method, and the copy in TCRdb shows in-frame clones only, minus some. For V, J and clone size, that table is used; D and trimming come from the DNA. The sample holds 25,000 to 35,000 clones, roughly nine tenths seen once. The rearrangement links TRBV27 to TRBJ2-1, with D tentatively TRBD2 (5 bases). The sequence derives from a human donor with active COVID-19. The donor label of this sample is uncertain. The sample comprised peripheral blood. CDR3 loop: CASSLDYSVQSNEQFF. The DNA for the CDR3 is TGTGCCAGCAGTTTAGACTATTCGGTCCAATCCAATGAGCAGTTCTTC.